The text below deals with one T cell receptor (beta chain). As yet, its antigen is unknown. Through template switching, a universal primer site was introduced, and the cDNA contained unique molecular identifiers. TCRdb itself ran the 5' RACE reads through MiXCR, one entry per CDR3 protein. The sample yields fewer than 550,000 distinct CDR3 sequences, 12% to 15% seen once. The sample belongs to a study of identical twins. Findings and caveats of the study: Twin pairs had excess sharing that was weaker in beta out-of-frame sequences.

V lost 8 bases and J 7 bases, leaving 12 bases between the germline ends. The length of the CDR3 is 12 residues. Germline V CDR1 and CDR2: ENHRY, SYGVKD. This same sample was also taken into another study, of yellow fever vaccine responses in identical twins. According to that study: Vaccine T cell responses of twins reportedly seemed partly convergent and partly personalized.

The TCR comes from a woman in her late teens or twenties in good health. The sample was CD4+ T cells sorted from blood. V and J are TRBV10-3 and TRBJ2-1; D possibly corresponds to TRBD2 (6 bases). In DNA form, the CDR3 reads TGTGCCATCGGGCGGGATAAGAATGAGCAGTTCTTC. Encoded protein: CAIGRDKNEQFF.